The 20 T cell receptor beta chains in this list originate from one sample, sequenced in a study of PD-1 blockade in classical Hodgkin lymphoma. Assay used: immunoSEQ multiplex PCR; TCRdb lists only in-frame clones, some missing. The sample holds 39,000 or so clones, about 85% seen once. Every single patient, without exception, relapsed after autologous stem cell transplantation, and brentuximab vedotin exposure varied. This sample comprised peripheral blood mononuclear cells (PBMCs), obtained before the second cycle of nivolumab. The receptors derive from a human donor with classical Hodgkin lymphoma.

Only one count was recorded for this clone. This chain connects TRBV7-2 to TRBJ1-2; 10 bases agree with TRBD1. Germline loops: CDR1 SGHTA, CDR2 FQGNSA. The CDR3 is 15 amino acids. Trimming took 5 bases from V and 4 from J; bases not matched to a gene: 7. CDR3 in amino acids: CASSPRQGAVYGYTF. The DNA of the CDR3 is TGTGCCAGCAGCCCAAGACAGGGGGCCGTCTATGGCTACACCTTC.

The chain joins TRBV28 to TRBJ2-1, with a possible D match to TRBD2 (6 bases). This CDR3 comprises 18 residues. Germline V gene sequence: CDR1 MDHEN, CDR2 SYDVKM. V was clipped by 5 bases and J by 0 bases, with 20 bases between them. The CDR3 is CASSDLGVGGTSYNEQFF. As DNA, the CDR3 is TGTGCCAGCAGTGACCTGGGGGTGGGCGGGACCTCCTACAATGAGCAGTTCTTC.

The chain combines TRBV5-4 with TRBJ2-7; no firm D call. This CDR3 comprises 11 residues. From germline, CDR1 is SGHNT and CDR2 YYREEE (reference sequence). Trimming pared 2 bases from V and 4 bases from J, leaving 4 bases between. The DNA for the CDR3 is TGTGCCAGCAGCTTTGGGTACGAGCAGTACTTC. This sequence encodes CASSFGYEQYF. Based on the CDR3 plus reference TRBV5-4 and TRBJ2-7, the full variable domain is ETGVTQSPTHLIKTRGQQVTLRCSSQSGHNTVSWYQQALGQGPQFIFQYYREEENGRGNFPPRFSGLQFPNYSSELNVNALELDDSALYLCASSFGYEQYFGPGTRLTVT.

The J gene is TRBJ2-5, the V gene TRBV7-8; possible D gene TRBD1, 6 bases. CDR3 size: 14 residues. Germline loops: CDR1 SGHVS, CDR2 FQNEAQ. V lost 4 bases, J lost 5 bases, and 14 bases lay in between. The CDR3 sequence is CASSSYRVSETQYF. The CDR3 nucleotides read TGTGCCAGCAGCTCCTACAGGGTTTCGGAGACCCAGTACTTC.

The rearrangement links TRBV4-3 to TRBJ1-1; 7 nucleotides line up with TRBD1. The CDR3 loop spans 14 amino acids. Germline CDR1 reads LGHNA; CDR2 reads YSLEER. The J segment lost 12 bases and the V segment lost 0 bases, leaving 10 bases of the junction unmatched. CDR3 region: CASSQDRGQLGSFF. The CDR3 DNA follows: TGCGCCAGCAGCCAAGATAGGGGGCAGCTTGGCTCTTTCTTT.

CDR3 sequence: CASSVESGGVADTQYF. The CDR3, as DNA: TGTGCCAGCAGCGTAGAGAGCGGGGGGGTAGCAGATACGCAGTATTTT. The chain joins TRBV9 to TRBJ2-3, with 10 nucleotides matching TRBD2. Unmatched junction bases numbered 5, after V lost 0 bases and J lost 4 bases. Germline V CDR1 and CDR2: SGDLS, YYNGEE. CDR3 length equals 16 residues.

The chain combines TRBV4-3 with TRBJ2-3; 16 nucleotides agree with TRBD2. Trimming cost V 1 base and J 2 bases; bases outside gene matches: 12. Germline loops: CDR1 LGHNA, CDR2 YSLEER. There are 21 residues in the CDR3. This CDR3 is CASSQGPSGTSGGGNTDTQYF. In DNA form, the CDR3 reads TGCGCCAGCAGCCAAGGCCCTTCCGGGACTAGCGGGGGGGGTAACACAGATACGCAGTATTTT.

This chain's CDR3 is CASSLGQGTAYGYTF. The CDR3 DNA follows: TGTGCCAGCAGCTTAGGTCAGGGGACAGCGTATGGCTACACCTTC. The genes are TRBV11-2 and TRBJ1-2; 7 nucleotides line up with TRBD1. The CDR3 consists of 15 residues. V shed 1 base, J shed 5 bases, and the junction held 7 bases outside the gene matches. From germline, CDR1 is SGHAT and CDR2 FQNNGV.

This chain links TRBV28 with TRBJ2-5, with 7 positions matching TRBD1. Looked up from germline, CDR1 is MDHEN and CDR2 is SYDVKM. V dropped 5 bases and J dropped 3; count of bases not matched to a gene: 3. This CDR3 is built from 13 residues. CDR3 region: CASSLGTEETQYF. CDR3 nucleotide sequence: TGTGCCAGCAGTCTAGGGACAGAAGAGACCCAGTACTTC.

The rearrangement uses TRBV19 and TRBJ2-2; D unclear. The ends were cut back, 1 base at V and 2 bases at J, with 5 bases in the middle. Germline CDR1 is LNHDA and CDR2 is SQIVND (reference sequence). CDR3 length equals 14 residues. Written as DNA, the CDR3 is TGTGCCAGTAGTATAGTGCTTAACACCGGGGAGCTGTTTTTT. Residues: CASSIVLNTGELFF.

This sequence joins TRBV15 and TRBJ2-7; tentative D call: TRBD2 (5 bases). The CDR3 runs to 13 residues. Germline V lookup: CDR1 LNHNV, CDR2 YYDKDF (reference sequence). Trimming removed 0 bases at V and 6 bases at J, with 9 bases between. The CDR3 DNA sequence: TGTGCCACCAGCAGAGATCGGACTCTCGAGCAGTACTTC. Its translation is CATSRDRTLEQYF.

The chain carries TRBV23-1 and TRBJ2-5, with D tentatively TRBD2 (5 bases). TRBV23-1 carries the ORF label, with uncertain function. CDR3 length: 14 residues. V lost 2 bases and J 3 bases, leaving 10 bases between the germline ends. DNA of the CDR3: TGCGCCAGCAGTCAACGAGGGCCTAAAGAGACCCAGTACTTC. Protein: CASSQRGPKETQYF.

The J gene is TRBJ2-5, the V gene TRBV28, with a weak D call TRBD2 (5 bases). Germline CDR1 is MDHEN and CDR2 is SYDVKM. V was clipped by 6 bases and J by 11 bases, with 13 bases between them. This CDR3 is built from 11 residues. The CDR3 region is CASSPRWEQYF. The CDR3 DNA is TGTGCCAGCAGCCCTCGTTGGGAGCAGTACTTC.

This clone was picked up a small number of times. The chain is built from TRBV7-9 and TRBJ2-1, with TRBD2 matching over 11 bases. This CDR3 is built from 17 residues. V trimming: 5 bases; J trimming: 5 bases; junction bases outside the gene matches: 11. The V gene's germline CDR1 is SEHNR and CDR2 FQNEAQ (reference sequence). CDR3 sequence (DNA): TGTGCCAGCAGCACCCCCCCCGGGACTAGCGGAGACAATGAGCAGTTCTTC. This translates into CASSTPPGTSGDNEQFF.

The J gene is TRBJ2-3, the V gene TRBV29-1; 7 bases align to TRBD2. Unmatched junction bases numbered 11, after V lost 0 bases and J lost 2 bases. Per germline, CDR1 SQVTM and CDR2 ANQGSEA. The CDR3 runs to 17 residues. CDR3 amino acids: CSVEDPRGDRYTDTQYF. The CDR3 region has the DNA TGCAGCGTTGAAGACCCCCGGGGGGACCGCTACACAGATACGCAGTATTTT.

There are a few counts of this clone. The rearrangement links TRBV4-1 to TRBJ2-7; D is undetermined. CDR1 is MGHRA, CDR2 YSYEKL, per germline. The CDR3 sequence is 13 residues long. V gave up 5 bases and J gave up 0 bases, with 8 bases separating them. Here the CDR3 reads CASSGASSYEQYF. The CDR3 DNA reads TGCGCCAGCAGCGGCGCGTCCTCCTACGAGCAGTACTTC.

Only a few counts were recorded for this clone. V and J are TRBV7-2 and TRBJ2-3; the D is unclear. Trimming took off 5 bases at V and 1 base at J, with 25 bases between the two ends. This CDR3 has 19 residues. Germline CDR1 is SGHTA and CDR2 is FQGNSA. The CDR3 region has the DNA TGTGCCAGCAGCCCCTTAGGGTCGGTAGCAGATCACCGCACAGATACGCAGTATTTT. Residues: CASSPLGSVADHRTDTQYF.

The V gene is TRBV18, the J gene TRBJ1-2, with D unclear. The germline CDR1 and CDR2 sequences are KGHSH and LQKENI. V shed 4 bases and J shed 4 bases, with 10 bases lying between them. The CDR3 is made up of 13 amino acids. The CDR3 protein is CASSQEPAYGYTF. CDR3 DNA: TGTGCCAGCTCACAGGAACCTGCCTATGGCTACACCTTC.

V gene TRBV5-8 combines with J gene TRBJ2-5, with a weak D call TRBD1 (6 bases). This CDR3 region has 14 residues. V was cut by 1 base and J by 4 bases, with 11 bases left in between. The germline V gene has CDR1 SGHTS and CDR2 YDEGEE. CDR3 residues: CASSLRVGGETQYF. The DNA of the CDR3 is TGTGCCAGCAGCTTGAGGGTAGGGGGAGAGACCCAGTACTTC.

The chain joins TRBV5-1 to TRBJ1-3, with D possibly being TRBD1 (6 bases). The CDR3 consists of 13 residues. Germline V lookup: CDR1 SGHRS, CDR2 YFSETQ. The V end lost 8 bases, the J end lost 2 bases, and 11 bases lay between the germline ends. CDR3 DNA: TGCGCCAGTTCAGGGGCCGCTGGAAACACCATATATTTT. Translation gives CASSGAAGNTIYF.